Each of the 22 T cell receptor beta chains below was sequenced from the same sample in a study of cytomegalovirus exposure and HLA in healthy donors. The PCR contained 60 Vbeta and 13 Jbeta primers. Repertoires were generated with immunoSEQ multiplex PCR, while TCRdb's copy carries only in-frame clones and drops some. Of approximately 170,000 clones listed, around 78% are singletons. Sequenced material: PBMCs. The source is a man aged 35 to 55 in good health and CMV-seronegative.

The chain uses TRBV6-6 and TRBJ2-7; 9 positions agree with TRBD2. Germline trimming cut 0 bases from V and 2 bases from J; bases unmatched to any gene: 5. This CDR3 spans 16 amino acids. Germline V lookup: CDR1 MNHNY, CDR2 SVGAGI (reference sequence). CDR3 nucleotides: TGTGCCAGCAGTTACTCCTCTAGCGGGAAGACCTACGAGCAGTACGTC. Translated: CASSYSSSGKTYEQYV.

In its sample, this clone was seen once. V gene TRBV6-6 combines with J gene TRBJ2-1; D is unresolved. Germline V gives CDR1 MNHNY, CDR2 SVGAGI (reference sequence). CDR3 size: 13 residues. The ends were cut back, 5 bases at V and 0 bases at J, with 5 bases in the middle. CDR3 protein: CASSLVSYNEQFF. CDR3 in DNA: TGTGCCAGCAGTCTCGTCTCCTACAATGAGCAGTTCTTC.

The rearrangement uses TRBV7-2 and TRBJ2-7; D is possibly TRBD2 (5 bases). Trimming removed 1 base at V and 2 bases at J, with 12 bases between. Germline-derived CDR1 and CDR2 are SGHTA and FQGNSA. This CDR3 spans 15 amino acids. CDR3 protein: CASSLGVRGAYEQYF. The CDR3 region has the DNA TGTGCCAGCAGCTTAGGGGTTCGGGGAGCCTACGAGCAGTACTTC.

The CDR3 spells CASSDQTGGQETQYF. CDR3 DNA: TGTGCCAGCAGTGACCAGACAGGGGGCCAGGAGACCCAGTACTTC. V gene TRBV25-1 combines with J gene TRBJ2-5, with 10 bases fitting TRBD1. Trimming cost V 3 bases and J 5 bases; bases outside gene matches: 6. CDR3 length equals 15 residues. The germline gives CDR1 MGHDK, CDR2 SYGVNS.

V gene TRBV4-2 combines with J gene TRBJ2-1, with D perhaps matching TRBD1 (5 bases). Germline lookup yields CDR1 LGHNA and CDR2 YNFKEQ. Trimming removed 0 bases at V and 5 bases at J, with 11 bases between. The CDR3 runs to 15 residues. The CDR3 sequence is CASSQDRDSDNEQFF. In DNA form, the CDR3 reads TGTGCCAGCAGCCAAGATCGAGACAGCGACAATGAGCAGTTCTTC.

This chain uses TRBV10-3 with TRBJ1-1, with TRBD1 identical over 11 bases. This CDR3 has 18 residues. V trimming: 5 bases; J trimming: 5 bases; junction bases outside the gene matches: 16. The germline CDR1 and CDR2 sequences are ENHRY and SYGVKD. The CDR3 is CAISSTSDRGRIGTEAFF. The CDR3 nucleotides are TGTGCCATCAGTTCGACCTCGGACAGGGGGCGAATTGGAACTGAAGCTTTCTTT.

The sample holds a few counts of this clone. DNA of the CDR3: TGTGCCACGACCGGGACAGGGTCGTATGAGCAGTTCTTC. Translating it yields CATTGTGSYEQFF. The J gene is TRBJ2-1, the V gene TRBV6-5, with 9 bases lining up with TRBD1. V was clipped by 10 bases and J by 8 bases; unmatched bases: 9. The CDR3 covers 13 residues. CDR1 is MNHEY, CDR2 SVGAGI, per germline.

The chain couples TRBV28 to TRBJ1-6, with a possible D match to TRBD1 (6 bases). V lost 1 base and J 7 bases, leaving 14 bases between the germline ends. Germline V gene lookup returns CDR1 MDHEN and CDR2 SYDVKM. CDR3 size: 16 residues. Here the CDR3 reads CASSLSTGRKNSPLHF. CDR3 DNA: TGTGCCAGCAGTTTATCGACAGGTCGTAAAAATTCACCCCTCCACTTT. The complete variable domain, with remaining parts taken from reference TRBV28 and TRBJ1-6, reads DVKVTQSSRYLVKRTGEKVFLECVQDMDHENMFWYRQDPGLGLRLIYFSYDVKMKEKGDIPEGYSVSREKKERFSLILESASTNQTSMYLCASSLSTGRKNSPLHFGNGTRLTVT.

This clone was recorded only once. The chain carries TRBV11-2 and TRBJ1-1; 7 bases map to TRBD1. Germline CDR1 reads SGHAT; CDR2 reads FQNNGV. This CDR3 contains 12 residues. Trimming removed 0 bases from V and 11 bases from J; junction bases left unmatched: 3. CDR3 sequence: CASSLEAGGAFF. CDR3 nucleotide sequence: TGTGCCAGCAGCTTAGAGGCAGGGGGGGCTTTCTTT.

The CDR3 protein is CASSLAEGEYEQYF. The DNA for the CDR3 is TGTGCCAGCAGCTTAGCAGAGGGAGAGTACGAGCAGTACTTC. The genes are TRBV7-8 and TRBJ2-5; the D gene is possibly TRBD2 (5 bases). The better agreement between TRBJ2-7 and the DNA end casts doubt on the J call. This CDR3 contains 14 residues. Per germline, CDR1 SGHVS and CDR2 FQNEAQ.

This clone was seen a handful of times. The gene calls are TRBV11-2 and TRBJ2-5; D is uncertain. V shed 7 bases and J shed 5 bases, with 14 bases lying between them. In germline, CDR1 is SGHAT, CDR2 FQNNGV. CDR3 length: 13 residues. The CDR3 region is CASTAERGETQYF. Here the CDR3 DNA reads TGTGCCAGCACCGCGGAACGTGGCGAGACCCAGTACTTC.

This clone occurred a few times. This sequence joins TRBV6-1 and TRBJ2-7, with TRBD2 as a possible D gene (6 bases). Germline V CDR1 and CDR2: MNHNS, SASEGT. Trimming removed 5 bases at V and 4 bases at J, with 18 bases between. The CDR3 is 15 residues long. CDR3 DNA: TGTGCCAGCAGTAAACCCCGGGACTGGAGATACGAGCAGTACGTC. It translates to CASSKPRDWRYEQYV.

This clone was detected only a few times. A read error may produce the germline difference seen at one junction end. V gene TRBV11-2 combines with J gene TRBJ2-5, with a tentative D call TRBD2 (6 bases). The CDR3 runs to 11 residues. Germline V CDR1 and CDR2: SGHAT, FQNNGV. CDR3 region: CASSHSGPVHF. In DNA, the CDR3 is TGTGCCAGCAGCCATAGCGGTCCCGTCCACTTC.

The gene calls are TRBV7-3 and TRBJ2-2, with D maybe TRBD1 (5 bases). V lost 2 bases and J lost 6, with 10 bases in between. In germline, CDR1 is SGHTA, CDR2 FQGTGA. The CDR3 is 14 amino acids. The CDR3 DNA is TGTGCCAGCAGCTTAGGGGCAGGGCCCGGGGAGCTGTTTTTT. Translated: CASSLGAGPGELFF.

This sequence joins TRBV25-1 and TRBJ2-5; the D is unclear. Germline assignment: CDR1 MGHDK and CDR2 SYGVNS. The CDR3 covers 15 residues. The V end was cut by 3 bases, the J end by 1 base, with 12 bases between. For the CDR3, the DNA is TGTGCCAGCAGTGATCCTTCTAGGTTCCAAGAGACCCAGTACTTC. As protein: CASSDPSRFQETQYF.

This rearrangement joins TRBV10-1 to TRBJ2-2; no clear D gene. Germline CDR1 and CDR2: WNHNN and SYGVQD (reference sequence). With 0 bases removed from V and 5 bases from J, the gap between germline ends came to 10 bases. This CDR3 spans 15 amino acids. The CDR3 protein is CASSESELMTGELFF. CDR3 DNA sequence: TGCGCCAGCAGTGAGTCCGAACTCATGACCGGGGAGCTGTTTTTT.

This chain links TRBV7-9 with TRBJ2-3; 13 bases fit TRBD2. J was trimmed by 4 bases and V by 5 bases; bases with no gene match: 6. The CDR3 is 16 residues long. CDR1 and CDR2 from the germline V gene are SEHNR and FQNEAQ (reference sequence). The CDR3 DNA reads TGTGCCAGCAGCCCCGGACTAGCGGGAGCTGCAGATACGCAGTATTTT. Protein sequence: CASSPGLAGAADTQYF.

This clone was picked up a small number of times. The chain employs TRBV7-9 and TRBJ1-1; 8 bases are shared with TRBD1. With V trimmed by 5 bases and J by 4 bases, 18 bases remained unmatched. The germline V gene has CDR1 SEHNR and CDR2 FQNEAQ (reference sequence). CDR3 length: 18 amino acids. CDR3 sequence (DNA): TGTGCCAGCAGCCTCAGAGGACAGGGAGGATACGGAAGCACTGAAGCTTTCTTT. It specifies CASSLRGQGGYGSTEAFF.

This clone occurred once. The rearrangement uses TRBV18 and TRBJ1-4; a possible D gene is TRBD1 (6 bases). The germline V and J ends were trimmed by 10 bases and 8 bases, with 23 bases remaining between them. The CDR3 runs 15 residues. Germline CDR1 is KGHSH and CDR2 is LQKENI. DNA of the CDR3: TGTGCCAACTCGCGCAACAGGGAAGGGAACGAAAAACTGTTTTTT. This gives the protein CANSRNREGNEKLFF.

This clone was observed once. Its ends do not fully match the called genes, so a read error is possible. This rearrangement joins TRBV7-9 to TRBJ2-1; D is perhaps TRBD2 (6 bases). CDR1 SEHNR and CDR2 FQNEAQ come from the germline V gene (reference sequence). This CDR3 region has 15 residues. The CDR3 spells CSSSLGDWAYNEQFF. The CDR3 region has the DNA TGTTCCAGCAGCTTGGGGGACTGGGCCTACAATGAGCAGTTCTTC.

In this sample, this clone turned up a few times. The CDR3 DNA sequence: TGTGCCAGCAGCTGGACTTACTCTAGCACAGATACGCAGTATTTT. Amino acid sequence: CASSWTYSSTDTQYF. The chain is built from TRBV27 and TRBJ2-3, with D perhaps matching TRBD2 (5 bases). V was cut by 6 bases and J by 0 bases, with 13 bases left in between. The CDR3 is 15 residues long. The germline gives CDR1 MNHEY, CDR2 SMNVEV (reference sequence).

V usage is TRBV5-6 and J usage is TRBJ1-1; the D is unclear. The CDR3 is 11 amino acids. Between the trimmed V and J ends, which lost 2 bases and 5 bases, there was a span of 4 bases. Germline-derived CDR1 and CDR2 are SGHDT and YYEEEE. CDR3 nucleotide sequence: TGTGCCAGCAGCTTCGAGACTGAAGCTTTCTTT. Its translation: CASSFETEAFF.